The clone carrying this T cell receptor beta chain was counted between two and nine times. The data belong to a study of quantifying T cell responses using KT2 cells. Study details: RNA was reverse transcribed with TCR alpha and beta constant-region primers.

The cDNA 3' end received a ligated oligonucleotide with a UMI. First-round PCR used three to five cycles and beta primers RC1.1 and RC1.2 covering TRBC1 and TRBC2. TCRdb re-called the UMI-ligation and nested PCR reads through MiXCR, storing one row per CDR3 protein. The table has around 35,000 distinct CDR3 sequences, 10% seen once. This CDR3 is 16 amino acids long. V lost 6 bases, J lost 0 bases, and 6 bases stayed unmatched. Germline CDR1 and CDR2: LGHDT and YNNKEL (reference sequence). Material for sequencing was PBMCs spiked with cells of the T cell clone KT2. The chain recombines TRBV3-1 with TRBJ2-2, with TRBD2 matching 8 bases. The receptor's source is a human donor. The CDR3: CASRKVAGSNTGELFF. In DNA, the CDR3 is TGTGCCAGCAGGAAAGTAGCGGGGTCGAACACCGGGGAGCTGTTTTTT.